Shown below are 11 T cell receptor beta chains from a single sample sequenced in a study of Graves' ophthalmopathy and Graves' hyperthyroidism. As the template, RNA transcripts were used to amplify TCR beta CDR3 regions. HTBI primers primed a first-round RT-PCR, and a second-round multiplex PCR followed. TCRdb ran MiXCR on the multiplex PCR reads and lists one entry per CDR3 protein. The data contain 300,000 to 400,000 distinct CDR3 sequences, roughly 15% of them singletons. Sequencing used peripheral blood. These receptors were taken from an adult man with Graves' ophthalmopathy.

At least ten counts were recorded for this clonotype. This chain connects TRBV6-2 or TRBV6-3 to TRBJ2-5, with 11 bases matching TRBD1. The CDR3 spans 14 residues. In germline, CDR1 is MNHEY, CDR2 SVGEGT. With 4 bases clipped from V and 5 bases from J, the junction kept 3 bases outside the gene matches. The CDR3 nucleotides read TGTGCCAGCAGTTGGACAGGGGGCGAGGAGACCCAGTACTTC. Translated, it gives CASSWTGGEETQYF.

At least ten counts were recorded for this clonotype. This chain's CDR3 is CASTQAGQLSSYEQYF. DNA of the CDR3: TGTGCCAGCACCCAGGCCGGACAGTTGAGCTCCTACGAGCAGTACTTC. The chain joins TRBV6-2 or TRBV6-3 to TRBJ2-7, with D possibly matching TRBD1 (6 bases). This CDR3 is 16 amino acids long. The ends were cut back, 7 bases at V and 0 bases at J, with 19 bases in the middle. Per germline, CDR1 MNHEY and CDR2 SVGEGT.

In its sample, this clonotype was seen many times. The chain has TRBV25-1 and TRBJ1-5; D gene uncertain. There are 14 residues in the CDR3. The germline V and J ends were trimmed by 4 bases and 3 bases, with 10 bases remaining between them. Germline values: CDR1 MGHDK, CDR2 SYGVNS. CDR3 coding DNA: TGTGCCAGCAGTGTATACAGCTTCAATCAGCCCCAGCATTTT. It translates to CASSVYSFNQPQHF. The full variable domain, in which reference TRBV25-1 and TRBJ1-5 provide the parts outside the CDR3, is EADIYQTPRYLVIGTGKKITLECSQTMGHDKMYWYQQDPGMELHLIHYSYGVNSTEKGDLSSESTVSRIRTEHFPLTLESARPSHTSQYLCASSVYSFNQPQHFGDGTRLSIL.

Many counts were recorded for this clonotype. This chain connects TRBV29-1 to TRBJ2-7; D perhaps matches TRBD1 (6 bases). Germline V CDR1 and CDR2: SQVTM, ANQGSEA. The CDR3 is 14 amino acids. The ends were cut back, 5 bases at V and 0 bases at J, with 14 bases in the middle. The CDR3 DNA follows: TGCAGCGTTACGACAGGCTACTACTCCTACGAGCAGTACTTC. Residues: CSVTTGYYSYEQYF.

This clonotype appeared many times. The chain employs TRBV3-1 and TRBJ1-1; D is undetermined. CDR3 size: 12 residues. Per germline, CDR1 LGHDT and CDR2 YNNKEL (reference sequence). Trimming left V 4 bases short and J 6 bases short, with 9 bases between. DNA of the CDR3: TGTGCCAGCAGCCGCGGTGGGGCTGAAGCTTTCTTT. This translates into CASSRGGAEAFF.

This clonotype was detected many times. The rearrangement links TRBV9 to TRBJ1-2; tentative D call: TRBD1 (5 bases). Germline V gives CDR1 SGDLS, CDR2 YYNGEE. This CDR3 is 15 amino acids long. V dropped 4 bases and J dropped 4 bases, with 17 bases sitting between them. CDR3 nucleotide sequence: TGTGCCAGCAGCCCACAGGAAGCTCAATTCTATGGCTACACCTTC. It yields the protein CASSPQEAQFYGYTF.

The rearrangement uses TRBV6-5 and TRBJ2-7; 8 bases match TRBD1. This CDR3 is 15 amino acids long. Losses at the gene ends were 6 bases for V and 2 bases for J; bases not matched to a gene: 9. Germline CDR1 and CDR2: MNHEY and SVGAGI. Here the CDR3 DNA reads TGTGCCAGCAGCTACCCGGGACAGGCGACCTACGAGCAGTACTTC. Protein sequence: CASSYPGQATYEQYF.

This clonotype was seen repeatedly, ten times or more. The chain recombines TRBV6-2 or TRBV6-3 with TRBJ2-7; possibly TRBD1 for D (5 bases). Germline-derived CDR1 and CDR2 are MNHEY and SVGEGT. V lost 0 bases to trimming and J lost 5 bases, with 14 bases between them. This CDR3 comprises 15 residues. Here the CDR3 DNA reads TGTGCCAGCAGTTACTCCGGCAGGGAAGTCGACGAGCAGTACTTC. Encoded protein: CASSYSGREVDEQYF.

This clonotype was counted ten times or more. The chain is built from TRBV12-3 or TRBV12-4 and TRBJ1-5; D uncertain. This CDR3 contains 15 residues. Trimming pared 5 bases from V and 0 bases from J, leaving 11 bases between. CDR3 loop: CASSGWLASNQPQHF. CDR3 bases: TGTGCCAGCAGTGGGTGGTTGGCTAGCAATCAGCCCCAGCATTTT.

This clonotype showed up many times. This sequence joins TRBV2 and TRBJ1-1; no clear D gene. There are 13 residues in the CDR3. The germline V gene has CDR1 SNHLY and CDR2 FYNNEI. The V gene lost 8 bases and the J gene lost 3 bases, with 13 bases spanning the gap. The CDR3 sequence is CASWPGKDTEAFF. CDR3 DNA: TGTGCCAGCTGGCCGGGGAAGGACACTGAAGCTTTCTTT.

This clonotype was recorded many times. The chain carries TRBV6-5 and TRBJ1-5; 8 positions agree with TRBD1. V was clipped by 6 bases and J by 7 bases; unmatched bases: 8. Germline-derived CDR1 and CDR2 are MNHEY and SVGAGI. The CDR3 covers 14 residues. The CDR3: CASSRGTGGQPQHF. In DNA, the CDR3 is TGTGCCAGCAGCCGAGGGACAGGAGGGCAGCCCCAGCATTTT.